A single sample is the source of the 29 T cell receptor beta chains below, sequenced in a study of blood T cell repertoires in COVID-19. The table came from immunoSEQ multiplex PCR; TCRdb's copy has only in-frame clones and leaves some out. This table holds more than 70,000 clones, more than 75% found once. The specimen was peripheral blood. These receptors were taken from a human donor in a cohort sampled during active COVID-19.

The V and J genes are TRBV4-1 and TRBJ2-3; maybe TRBD2 (6 bases). The germline V and J ends were trimmed by 7 bases and 6 bases, with 8 bases remaining between them. CDR1 and CDR2 from the germline V gene are MGHRA and YSYEKL. The CDR3 has 11 amino acids. CDR3 bases: TGCGCCAGCACCCGGGGGGATACGCAGTATTTT. As protein: CASTRGDTQYF.

This chain links TRBV27 with TRBJ1-1; D is possibly TRBD1 (5 bases). V was trimmed by 6 bases and J by 4 bases, leaving 24 bases between them. CDR1 MNHEY and CDR2 SMNVEV come from the germline V gene (reference sequence). The CDR3 length is 17 residues. The DNA for the CDR3 is TGTGCCAGCAGCTCTCCCGGGGGTGGGGGATCGGGCACTGAAGCTTTCTTT. It yields the protein CASSSPGGGGSGTEAFF.

This clone was counted a single time. This chain uses TRBV3-1 (or the pseudogene TRBV3-2) with TRBJ2-2; TRBD1 is a possible D gene (8 bases). This CDR3 is 17 amino acids long. In germline, CDR1 is LGHDT, CDR2 YNNKEL (reference sequence). V lost 3 bases and J 5 bases, leaving 19 bases between the germline ends. CDR3 DNA: TGTGCCAGCAGCCAGGGAGGGCAGGGGGCTTATACCGGGGAGCTGTTTTTT. Protein: CASSQGGQGAYTGELFF.

Only a few counts were recorded for this clone. The rearrangement uses TRBV7-9 and TRBJ1-4; no reliable D call. The CDR3 length is 12 residues. CDR1 SEHNR and CDR2 FQNEAQ come from the germline V gene (reference sequence). V lost 3 bases to trimming and J lost 16 bases, with 15 bases between them. CDR3 coding DNA: TGTGCCAGCAGCTTGCGGGCCCCAGGAACGTTTTTT. Its protein product is CASSLRAPGTFF.

The chain carries TRBV29-1 and TRBJ1-1, with D maybe TRBD1 (6 bases). Trimming removed 6 bases from V and 5 bases from J, with 16 bases in between. The V gene's germline CDR1 is SQVTM and CDR2 ANQGSEA. The CDR3 has 13 amino acids. The CDR3 loop reads CSVVQGWGTEAFF. The CDR3 DNA is TGCAGCGTCGTACAGGGCTGGGGGACTGAAGCTTTCTTT.

This clone has only one observation. The chain carries TRBV24-1 and TRBJ2-5, with 8 bases lining up with TRBD1. This CDR3 is 13 amino acids long. CDR1 is KGHDR, CDR2 SFDVKD, per germline. The J segment lost 3 bases and the V segment lost 9 bases, leaving 5 bases of the junction unmatched. CDR3 bases: TGTGCCACCGGGGCAGGGGGCGAAGAGACCCAGTACTTC. It codes for CATGAGGEETQYF.

This rearrangement joins TRBV15 to TRBJ1-1, with D uncertain. Trimming took off 0 bases at V and 6 bases at J, with 8 bases between the two ends. There are 13 residues in the CDR3. In germline, CDR1 is LNHNV, CDR2 YYDKDF (reference sequence). For the CDR3, the DNA is TGTGCCACCAGCAGAGATTGGCTGGCTGAAGCTTTCTTT. Translation gives CATSRDWLAEAFF.

The chain couples TRBV5-4 to TRBJ2-5; TRBD1 matches 8 bases. This CDR3 is 15 amino acids long. CDR1 and CDR2 (germline): SGHNT, YYREEE (reference sequence). The V gene end was trimmed by 0 bases and the J gene end by 1 base; junction bases not matched to a gene: 2. CDR3 DNA sequence: TGTGCCAGCAGCTTGGCAGGGGGCTTCCAAGAGACCCAGTACTTC. The encoded protein is CASSLAGGFQETQYF. Based on the CDR3 plus reference TRBV5-4 and TRBJ2-5, the full variable domain is ETGVTQSPTHLIKTRGQQVTLRCSSQSGHNTVSWYQQALGQGPQFIFQYYREEENGRGNFPPRFSGLQFPNYSSELNVNALELDDSALYLCASSLAGGFQETQYFGPGTRLLVL.

This rearrangement joins TRBV27 to TRBJ1-2; weak D call: TRBD1 (5 bases). Germline V CDR1 and CDR2: MNHEY, SMNVEV (reference sequence). The CDR3 is 11 residues long. V was cut by 8 bases and J by 8 bases, with 12 bases left in between. CDR3 residues: CASLGVQGYTF. Written as DNA, the CDR3 is TGTGCCAGCTTAGGGGTTCAAGGCTACACCTTC.

A few counts support this clone. The chain has TRBV4-1 and TRBJ2-3; 11 bases are a match to TRBD2. Germline CDR1 reads MGHRA; CDR2 reads YSYEKL. The CDR3 spans 17 residues. The V segment lost 6 bases and the J segment 6 bases; nucleotides outside the gene matches: 14. As DNA, the CDR3 is TGCGCCAGCAGTGCTACCCTAGCGGGGGGTGAGATTGATACGCAGTATTTT. Translating it yields CASSATLAGGEIDTQYF.

The rearrangement links TRBV4-1 to TRBJ2-2; 7 bases are shared with TRBD2. CDR1 and CDR2 (germline): MGHRA, YSYEKL. The CDR3 has 16 residues. The J segment lost 3 bases and the V segment lost 0 bases, leaving 4 bases of the junction unmatched. CDR3 region: CASSQEGGWHTGELFF. The CDR3 DNA reads as TGCGCCAGCAGCCAAGAGGGAGGGTGGCACACCGGGGAGCTGTTTTTT.

This clone was detected a few times. This chain links TRBV15 with TRBJ2-1; 13 bases line up with TRBD2. The CDR3 spans 16 residues. Trimming removed 1 base from V and 7 bases from J; junction bases left unmatched: 4. Germline V lookup: CDR1 LNHNV, CDR2 YYDKDF (reference sequence). The CDR3 is CATSRGGLAGTNEQFF. Here the CDR3 DNA reads TGTGCCACCAGCAGAGGGGGACTAGCGGGGACAAATGAGCAGTTCTTC.

V and J are TRBV7-3 and TRBJ2-1; the D is unclear. This CDR3 spans 13 amino acids. Germline V gene data show CDR1 as SGHTA and CDR2 as FQGTGA. V lost 1 base and J 5 bases, leaving 6 bases between the germline ends. The CDR3 coding sequence is TGTGCCAGCAGCTTAAATAGTCACAATGAGCAGTTCTTC. Translated, it gives CASSLNSHNEQFF. The full variable domain, rest sourced from reference TRBV7-3 and TRBJ2-1, is GAGVSQTPSNKVTEKGKYVELRCDPISGHTALYWYRQSLGQGPEFLIYFQGTGAADDSGLPNDRFFAVRPEGSVSTLKIQRTERGDSAVYLCASSLNSHNEQFFGPGTRLTVL.

The chain couples TRBV5-1 to TRBJ1-2; the D is unclear. This CDR3 comprises 15 residues. Trimming left V 1 base short and J 0 bases short, with 10 bases between. The germline V gene has CDR1 SGHRS and CDR2 YFSETQ. Here the CDR3 reads CASSLMAGTNYGYTF. The CDR3, as DNA: TGCGCCAGCAGCTTGATGGCAGGAACTAACTATGGCTACACCTTC.

The chain combines TRBV7-8 with TRBJ1-5, with 7 bases aligning to TRBD1. The CDR3 has 16 amino acids. CDR1 SGHVS and CDR2 FQNEAQ come from the germline V gene. Trimming removed 0 bases from V and 6 bases from J; junction bases left unmatched: 8. The CDR3 DNA is TGTGCCAGCAGCTTAGCGCGACAGGGCTTCGGTCAGCCCCAGCATTTT. It specifies CASSLARQGFGQPQHF.

The V and J genes are TRBV19 and TRBJ2-1, with 7 bases lining up with TRBD1. The CDR3 contains 14 residues. J gave up 3 bases and V 4 bases, and 3 bases lay outside the gene matches. Germline V gives CDR1 LNHDA, CDR2 SQIVND (reference sequence). The CDR3 region has the DNA TGTGCCAGTAGTAGGGACAGTATCTACAATGAGCAGTTCTTC. This translates into CASSRDSIYNEQFF.

V usage is TRBV7-3 and J usage is TRBJ2-2; D is possibly TRBD1 (5 bases). Germline values: CDR1 SGHTA, CDR2 FQGTGA. This CDR3 is built from 14 residues. The germline V and J ends were trimmed by 5 bases and 4 bases, with 11 bases remaining between them. Here the CDR3 DNA reads TGTGCCAGCAGCGCAGGGATGTTCACCGGGGAGCTGTTTTTT. It yields the protein CASSAGMFTGELFF.

J is TRBJ2-2 and V is TRBV6-5, with D possibly matching TRBD1 (7 bases). Germline CDR1 is MNHEY and CDR2 is SVGAGI. The V gene lost 6 bases and the J gene lost 5 bases, with 13 bases spanning the gap. The CDR3 loop spans 14 amino acids. The chain's CDR3 is CASRTPGGTGELFF. DNA for the CDR3: TGTGCCAGCAGGACACCAGGGGGGACCGGGGAGCTGTTTTTT.

The genes are TRBV5-6 and TRBJ1-2, with D unclear. The CDR3 is made up of 12 amino acids. Germline CDR1 is SGHDT and CDR2 is YYEEEE. The V and J ends lost 4 bases and 2 bases respectively, with 6 bases between them. The CDR3, as DNA: TGTGCCAGCAGCGCGAGGAACTATGGCTACACCTTC. Amino acids: CASSARNYGYTF.

The J gene is TRBJ2-3, the V gene TRBV11-3, with D maybe TRBD2 (6 bases). V was clipped by 6 bases and J by 0 bases, with 7 bases between them. This CDR3 region has 13 residues. Germline V gives CDR1 SGHNT, CDR2 YENEEA. The CDR3 protein is CASRAGSTDTQYF. The CDR3 DNA reads TGTGCCAGCAGAGCGGGTAGCACAGATACGCAGTATTTT.

The V and J genes are TRBV6-5 and TRBJ1-4; D is possibly TRBD1 (5 bases). This CDR3 region has 12 residues. Germline CDR1 and CDR2: MNHEY and SVGAGI. CDR3 DNA sequence: TGTGGGGGGGGGAGGTACCGGGAAAAACTGTTTTTT. Amino acids: CGGGRYREKLFF.

This clone was counted once. The same CDR3 arises from other DNA sequences in this sample as well. The chain uses TRBV20-1 and TRBJ2-7, with D possibly matching TRBD1 (6 bases). Trimming left V 3 bases short and J 3 bases short, with 6 bases between. Germline-derived CDR1 and CDR2 are DFQATT and SNEGSKA (reference sequence). The CDR3 sequence is 11 residues long. The DNA for the CDR3 is TGCAGTGCTAGGGACAGCTACGAGCAGTACTTC. Translation: CSARDSYEQYF.

The chain couples TRBV28 to TRBJ1-5; D call uncertain. Germline V gene data show CDR1 as MDHEN and CDR2 as SYDVKM. The V and J ends lost 4 bases and 7 bases respectively, with 5 bases between them. The CDR3 has 11 amino acids. CDR3 bases: TGTGCCAGCAGTTCCGTGCAGCCCCAGCATTTT. It translates to CASSSVQPQHF.

This clone was seen a few times. This specimen includes other DNA sequences encoding the same CDR3. This chain uses TRBV5-1 with TRBJ1-1; D is unresolved. This CDR3 spans 14 amino acids. Trimming left V 0 bases short and J 1 base short, with 7 bases between. Per the germline V gene, CDR1 is SGHRS and CDR2 is YFSETQ. The CDR3 DNA is TGCGCCAGCAGCTTGGCAGCAGGGAACACTGAAGCTTTCTTT. It is translated as CASSLAAGNTEAFF.

The chain employs TRBV28 and TRBJ2-7; D possibly corresponds to TRBD2 (5 bases). The CDR3 runs 14 residues. CDR1 and CDR2 (germline): MDHEN, SYDVKM. V was shortened by 4 bases and J by 1 base, with 11 bases between the two germline ends. CDR3 amino acids: CASSSWTDSYEQYF. The CDR3 nucleotides read TGTGCCAGCAGTTCGTGGACTGATTCCTACGAGCAGTACTTC.

This sequence joins TRBV5-8 and TRBJ2-1; 8 bases are shared with TRBD2. Germline V lookup: CDR1 SGHTS, CDR2 YDEGEE. V shed 1 base and J 7 bases; nucleotides not matched to a gene: 4. The CDR3 covers 14 residues. The CDR3 region has the DNA TGTGCCAGCAGCTTGCCGGGGGGGAGGAATGAGCAGTTCTTC. It is translated as CASSLPGGRNEQFF.

The count of this clone is one. This chain connects TRBV12-3 or TRBV12-4 to TRBJ2-3; D gene ambiguous. Trimming pared 7 bases from V and 5 bases from J, leaving 7 bases between. CDR3 length: 11 amino acids. This CDR3 reads CASTIKDTQYF. CDR3 bases: TGTGCCAGCACCATCAAAGATACGCAGTATTTT.

The chain combines TRBV19 with TRBJ1-4; 7 nucleotides match TRBD1. The CDR3 contains 15 residues. The V segment lost 4 bases and the J segment 8 bases; nucleotides outside the gene matches: 10. CDR1 and CDR2 (germline): LNHDA, SQIVND (reference sequence). The CDR3 here is CASSTWDRTGEKLFF. Here the CDR3 DNA reads TGTGCCAGTAGTACCTGGGACAGAACCGGGGAAAAACTGTTTTTT.

CDR3 residues: CASRGHPEQYF. The DNA for the CDR3 is TGTGCCAGCAGGGGACACCCCGAGCAGTACTTC. The chain carries TRBV6-5 and TRBJ2-7; D possibly corresponds to TRBD1 (6 bases). Trimming cost V 6 bases and J 6 bases, with 9 bases left between them. This CDR3 region has 11 residues. Germline-derived CDR1 and CDR2 are MNHEY and SVGAGI.